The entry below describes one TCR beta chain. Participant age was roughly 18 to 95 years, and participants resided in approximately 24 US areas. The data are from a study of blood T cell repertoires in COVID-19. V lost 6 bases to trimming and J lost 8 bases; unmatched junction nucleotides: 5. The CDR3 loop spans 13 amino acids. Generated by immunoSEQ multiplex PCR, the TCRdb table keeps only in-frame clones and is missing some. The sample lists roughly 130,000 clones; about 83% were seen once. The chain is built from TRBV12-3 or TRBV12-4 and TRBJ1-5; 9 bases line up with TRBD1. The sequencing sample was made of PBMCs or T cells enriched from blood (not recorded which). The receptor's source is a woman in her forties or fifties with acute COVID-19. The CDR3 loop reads CASRGDRGKPQHF. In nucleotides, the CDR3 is TGTGCCAGCAGGGGCGACAGGGGGAAGCCCCAGCATTTT.